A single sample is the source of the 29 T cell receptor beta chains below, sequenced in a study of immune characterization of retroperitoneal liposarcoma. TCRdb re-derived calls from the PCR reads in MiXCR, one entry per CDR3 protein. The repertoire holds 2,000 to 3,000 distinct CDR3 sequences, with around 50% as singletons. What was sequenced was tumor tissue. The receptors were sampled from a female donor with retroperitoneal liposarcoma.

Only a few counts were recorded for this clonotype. The CDR3 spells CASTIISGSGGQTQYF. The CDR3, as DNA: TGTGCCAGCACCATTATTAGCGGGAGTGGCGGACAGACCCAGTACTTC. This sequence joins TRBV6-6 and TRBJ2-5; 9 bases map to TRBD2. CDR1 and CDR2 (germline): MNHNY, SVGAGI (reference sequence). The CDR3 consists of 16 residues. Trimming at V came to 7 bases and at J to 6 bases, leaving 15 bases not matched to a gene.

The CDR3 sequence is CASSPGLASEQFF. The CDR3, as DNA: TGTGCCAGCTCACCGGGACTAGCTTCTGAGCAGTTCTTC. This chain links TRBV12-3 or TRBV12-4 with TRBJ2-1, with 9 bases lining up with TRBD2. The ends lost 8 bases at V and 9 bases at J; junction bases unmatched: 8. This CDR3 is built from 13 residues.

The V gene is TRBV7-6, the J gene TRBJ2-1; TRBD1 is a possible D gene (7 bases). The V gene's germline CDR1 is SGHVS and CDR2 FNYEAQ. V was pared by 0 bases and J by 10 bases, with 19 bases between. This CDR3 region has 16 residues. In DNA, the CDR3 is TGTGCCAGCAGCTTAGCGGCGGGACAGCTCTCCTACGAGCAGTTCTTC. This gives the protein CASSLAAGQLSYEQFF.

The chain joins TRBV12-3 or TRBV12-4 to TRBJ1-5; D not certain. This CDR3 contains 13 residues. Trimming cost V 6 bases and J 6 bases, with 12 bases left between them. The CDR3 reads CASSSGNGQPQHF. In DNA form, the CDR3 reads TGTGCCAGCAGCTCTGGAAACGGTCAGCCCCAGCATTTT.

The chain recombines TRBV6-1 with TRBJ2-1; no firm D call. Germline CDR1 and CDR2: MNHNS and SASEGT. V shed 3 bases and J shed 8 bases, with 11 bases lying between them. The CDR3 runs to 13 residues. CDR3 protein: CASSEERSDEQFF. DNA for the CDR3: TGTGCCAGCAGTGAGGAGAGGTCCGATGAGCAGTTCTTC.

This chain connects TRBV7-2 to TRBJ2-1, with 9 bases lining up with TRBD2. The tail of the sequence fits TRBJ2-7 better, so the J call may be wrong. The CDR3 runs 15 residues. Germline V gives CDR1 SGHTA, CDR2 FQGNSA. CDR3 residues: CASSFVAGEWYEQYF. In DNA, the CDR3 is TGTGCCAGCAGCTTCGTAGCGGGAGAGTGGTACGAGCAGTACTTC.

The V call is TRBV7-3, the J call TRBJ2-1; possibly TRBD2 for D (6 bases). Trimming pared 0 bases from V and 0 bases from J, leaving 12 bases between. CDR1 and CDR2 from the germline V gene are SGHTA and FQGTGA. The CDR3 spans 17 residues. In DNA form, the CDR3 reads TGTGCCAGCAGCTTAACGTTAAGGGAGGACTCCTACAATGAGCAGTTCTTC. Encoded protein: CASSLTLREDSYNEQFF. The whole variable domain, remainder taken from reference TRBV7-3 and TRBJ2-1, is GAGVSQTPSNKVTEKGKYVELRCDPISGHTALYWYRQSLGQGPEFLIYFQGTGAADDSGLPNDRFFAVRPEGSVSTLKIQRTERGDSAVYLCASSLTLREDSYNEQFFGPGTRLTVL.

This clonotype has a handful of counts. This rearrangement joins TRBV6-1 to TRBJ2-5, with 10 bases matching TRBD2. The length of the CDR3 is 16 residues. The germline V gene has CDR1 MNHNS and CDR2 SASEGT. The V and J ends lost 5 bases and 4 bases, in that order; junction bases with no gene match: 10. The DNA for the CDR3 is TGTGCCAGCAGTCAAATTAGCGGGAGGAAACCAGAGACCCAGTACTTC. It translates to CASSQISGRKPETQYF.

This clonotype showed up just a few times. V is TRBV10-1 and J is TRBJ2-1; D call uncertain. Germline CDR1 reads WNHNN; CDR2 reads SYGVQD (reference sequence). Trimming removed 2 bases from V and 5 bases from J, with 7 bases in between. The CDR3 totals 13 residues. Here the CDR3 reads CASSEKLNNEQFF. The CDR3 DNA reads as TGCGCCAGCAGTGAGAAGCTTAACAATGAGCAGTTCTTC.

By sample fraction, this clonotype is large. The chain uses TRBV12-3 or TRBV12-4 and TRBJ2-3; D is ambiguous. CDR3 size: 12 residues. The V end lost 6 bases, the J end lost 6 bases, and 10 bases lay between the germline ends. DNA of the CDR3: TGTGCCAGCAGCCGGATGGGGGATACGCAGTATTTT. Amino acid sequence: CASSRMGDTQYF.

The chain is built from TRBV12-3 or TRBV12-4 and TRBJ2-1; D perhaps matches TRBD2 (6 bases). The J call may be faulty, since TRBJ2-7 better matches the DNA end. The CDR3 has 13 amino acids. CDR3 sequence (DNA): TGTGCCAGCAGTCCCGCGGGGTCCGGTGAGCAGTACTTC. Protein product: CASSPAGSGEQYF.

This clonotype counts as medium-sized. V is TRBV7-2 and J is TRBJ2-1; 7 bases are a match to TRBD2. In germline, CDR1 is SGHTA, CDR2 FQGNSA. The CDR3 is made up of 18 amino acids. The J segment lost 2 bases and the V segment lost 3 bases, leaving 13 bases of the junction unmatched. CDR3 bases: TGTGCCAGCAGCTTGGGAGGGTTACGGGCCCCGCCCTACAATGAGCAGTTCTTC. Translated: CASSLGGLRAPPYNEQFF.

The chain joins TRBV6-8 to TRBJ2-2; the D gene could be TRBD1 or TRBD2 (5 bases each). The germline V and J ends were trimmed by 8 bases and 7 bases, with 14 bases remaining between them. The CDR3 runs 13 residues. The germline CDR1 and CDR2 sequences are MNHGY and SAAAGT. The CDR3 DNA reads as TGTGCCAGCGGGGCTGACCGGGGCGGGGAGCTGTTTTTT. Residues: CASGADRGGELFF.

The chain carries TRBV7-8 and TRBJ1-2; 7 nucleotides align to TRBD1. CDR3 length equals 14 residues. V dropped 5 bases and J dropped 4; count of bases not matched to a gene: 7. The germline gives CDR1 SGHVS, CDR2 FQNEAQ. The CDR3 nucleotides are TGTGCCAGCAGCGCTCGACAGGGCGGCTATGGCTACACCTTC. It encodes CASSARQGGYGYTF. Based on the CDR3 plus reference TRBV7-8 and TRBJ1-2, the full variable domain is GAGVSQSPRYKVAKRGQDVALRCDPISGHVSLFWYQQALGQGPEFLTYFQNEAQLDKSGLPSDRFFAERPEGSVSTLKIQRTQQEDSAVYLCASSARQGGYGYTFGSGTRLTVV.

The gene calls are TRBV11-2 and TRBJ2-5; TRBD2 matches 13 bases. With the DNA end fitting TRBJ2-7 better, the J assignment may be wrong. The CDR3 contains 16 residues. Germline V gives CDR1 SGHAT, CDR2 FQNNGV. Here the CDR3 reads CASSPPGLAGLYEQYF. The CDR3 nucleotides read TGTGCCAGCAGCCCGCCGGGACTAGCGGGATTGTACGAGCAGTACTTC.

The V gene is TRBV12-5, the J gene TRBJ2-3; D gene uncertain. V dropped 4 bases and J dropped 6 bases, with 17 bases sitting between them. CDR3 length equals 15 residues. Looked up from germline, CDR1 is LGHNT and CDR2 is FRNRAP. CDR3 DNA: TGTGCTAGTGGTTCCAATTCACACGGTCGGGATACGCAGTATTTT. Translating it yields CASGSNSHGRDTQYF.

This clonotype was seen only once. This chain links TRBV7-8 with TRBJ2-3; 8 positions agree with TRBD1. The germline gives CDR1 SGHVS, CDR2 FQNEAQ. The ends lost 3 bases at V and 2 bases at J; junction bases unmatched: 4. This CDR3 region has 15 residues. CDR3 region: CASSLATGVTDTQYF. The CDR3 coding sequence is TGTGCCAGCAGCTTGGCGACAGGGGTCACAGATACGCAGTATTTT.

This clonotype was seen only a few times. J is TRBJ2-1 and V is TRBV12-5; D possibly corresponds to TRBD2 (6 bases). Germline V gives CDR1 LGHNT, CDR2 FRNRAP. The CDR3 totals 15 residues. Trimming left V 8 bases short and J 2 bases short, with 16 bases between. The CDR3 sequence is CASSPPGLAYNEQFF. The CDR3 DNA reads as TGTGCTAGTTCCCCCCCGGGACTGGCCTACAATGAGCAGTTCTTC.

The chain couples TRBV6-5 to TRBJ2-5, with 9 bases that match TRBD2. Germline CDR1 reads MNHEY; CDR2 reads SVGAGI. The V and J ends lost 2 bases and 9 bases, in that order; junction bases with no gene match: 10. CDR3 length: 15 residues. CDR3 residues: CASSYGLAGRAAQYF. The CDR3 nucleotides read TGTGCCAGCAGTTACGGGCTAGCGGGACGCGCGGCCCAGTACTTC.

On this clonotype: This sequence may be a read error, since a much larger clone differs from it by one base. The CDR3 DNA is TGTGCCAGCAGCCCGACAGGGAGGGAGCAGTTCTTC. This codes for CASSPTGREQFF. The chain uses TRBV11-3 and TRBJ2-1; tentative D call: TRBD1 (7 bases). CDR3 length equals 12 residues. Trimming left V 5 bases short and J 10 bases short, with 12 bases between. In germline, CDR1 is SGHNT, CDR2 YENEEA.

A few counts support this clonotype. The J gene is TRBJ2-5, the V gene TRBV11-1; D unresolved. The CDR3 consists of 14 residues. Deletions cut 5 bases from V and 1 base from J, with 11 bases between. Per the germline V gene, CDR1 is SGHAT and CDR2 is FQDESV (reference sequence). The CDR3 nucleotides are TGTGCCAGCAGCCGAAGAAGTATCCAAGAGACCCAGTACTTC. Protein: CASSRRSIQETQYF. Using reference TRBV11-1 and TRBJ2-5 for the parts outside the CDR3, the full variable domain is EAEVAQSPRYKITEKSQAVAFWCDPISGHATLYWYRQILGQGPELLVQFQDESVVDDSQLPKDRFSAERLKGVDSTLKIQPAELGDSAMYLCASSRRSIQETQYFGPGTRLLVL.

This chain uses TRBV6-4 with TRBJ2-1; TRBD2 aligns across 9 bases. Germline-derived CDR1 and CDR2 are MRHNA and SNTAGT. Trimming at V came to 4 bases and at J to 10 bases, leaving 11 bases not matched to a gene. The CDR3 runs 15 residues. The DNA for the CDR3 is TGTGCCAGCAGTGGCCCTAGCGGGAAAGCCTACGAGCAGTTCTTC. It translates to CASSGPSGKAYEQFF.

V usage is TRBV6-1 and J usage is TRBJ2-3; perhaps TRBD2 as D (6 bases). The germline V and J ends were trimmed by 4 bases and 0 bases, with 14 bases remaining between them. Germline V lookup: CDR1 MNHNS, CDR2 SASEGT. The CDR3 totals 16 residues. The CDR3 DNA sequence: TGTGCCAGCAGTGTATCGAGCGGGTCTAGCACAGATACGCAGTATTTT. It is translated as CASSVSSGSSTDTQYF.

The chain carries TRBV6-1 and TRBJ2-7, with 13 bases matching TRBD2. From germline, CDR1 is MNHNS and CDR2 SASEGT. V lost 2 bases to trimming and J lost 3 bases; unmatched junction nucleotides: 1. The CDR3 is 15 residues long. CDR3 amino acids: CASSERTSGSYEQYF. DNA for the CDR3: TGTGCCAGCAGTGAACGGACTAGCGGGAGCTACGAGCAGTACTTC.

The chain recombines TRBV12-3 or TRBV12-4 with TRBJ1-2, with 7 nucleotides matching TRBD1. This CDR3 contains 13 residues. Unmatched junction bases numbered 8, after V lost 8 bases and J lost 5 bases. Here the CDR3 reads CASGTGVRYGYTF. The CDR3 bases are TGTGCCAGCGGAACAGGGGTTCGGTATGGCTACACCTTC.

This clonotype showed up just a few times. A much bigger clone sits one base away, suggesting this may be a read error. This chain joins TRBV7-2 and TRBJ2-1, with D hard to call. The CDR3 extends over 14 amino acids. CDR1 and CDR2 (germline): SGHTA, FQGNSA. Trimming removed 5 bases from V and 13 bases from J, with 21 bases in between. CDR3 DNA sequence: TGTGCCAGCAGCAGTTCTAATTCCAAAAACATTCAGTTCTTC. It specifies CASSSSNSKNIQFF.

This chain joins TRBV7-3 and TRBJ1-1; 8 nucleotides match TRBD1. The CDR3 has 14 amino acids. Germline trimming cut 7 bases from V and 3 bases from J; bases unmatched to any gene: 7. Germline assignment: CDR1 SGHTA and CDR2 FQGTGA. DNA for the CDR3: TGTGCCAGCAAGCCACGACAGGGGTACACTGAAGCTTTCTTT. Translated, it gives CASKPRQGYTEAFF.

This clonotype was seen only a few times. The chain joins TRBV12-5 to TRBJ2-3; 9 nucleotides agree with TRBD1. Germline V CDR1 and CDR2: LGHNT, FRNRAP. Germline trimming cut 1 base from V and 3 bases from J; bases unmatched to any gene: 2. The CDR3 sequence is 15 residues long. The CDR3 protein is CASGLAGQGTDTQYF. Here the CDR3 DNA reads TGTGCTAGTGGTTTGGCTGGACAGGGGACAGATACGCAGTATTTT.

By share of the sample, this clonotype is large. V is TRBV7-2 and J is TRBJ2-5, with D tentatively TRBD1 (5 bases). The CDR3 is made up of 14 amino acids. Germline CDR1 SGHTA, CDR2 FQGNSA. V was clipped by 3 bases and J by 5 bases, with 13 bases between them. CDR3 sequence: CASSLSGWSETQYF. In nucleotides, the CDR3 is TGTGCCAGCAGCTTGTCAGGGTGGTCCGAGACCCAGTACTTC.